This T cell receptor (beta chain) appears in the sequencing data of a study of spatial heterogeneity in lung cancer. Study in general: Each time, sequencing found more beta-chain sequences than alpha-chain sequences.

This clonotype was seen a few times. With the library built for alpha chains, this beta chain is off target and its frequency is not meaningful. The presence of a unique molecular identifier marked each TCR cDNA molecule. TCRdb re-called the 5' RACE reads through MiXCR, storing one row per CDR3 protein. The sample shows 4,500 to 5,500 distinct CDR3 sequences, around a third of them seen only once. The CDR3 loop spans 12 amino acids. The germline CDR1 and CDR2 sequences are WNHNN and SYGVQD (reference sequence). The germline V and J ends were trimmed by 6 bases and 0 bases, with 4 bases remaining between them. Time point noted: sample taken at primary tumor resection. Sequencing was performed on whole RNA extracted from tumor and nontumor lung tissue, or from frozen PBMC, and the material was left unsorted.

The rearrangement uses TRBV10-1 and TRBJ2-3; D unresolved. The TCR comes from a female donor with early-stage non-small cell lung cancer. Sequencing used PBMCs, obtained at surgery. The CDR3 DNA reads TGCGCCAGCAGAGGTAGCACAGATACGCAGTATTTT. Translating gives CASRGSTDTQYF.